The clone carrying this T cell receptor (beta chain) has just one count. Its antigen remains unidentified. Original methodology: The detection floor for productive clonotype frequency was 2.59 x 10-5. The table came from immunoSEQ multiplex PCR; TCRdb's copy has only in-frame clones and leaves some out. Clone size and the V and J calls come from that table; the DNA yielded D and trimming. The data contain tens of thousands of clones, about four fifths of them singletons. The data stem from a study of STAT5B mutations in CD4+ large granular lymphocyte leukemia. This CDR3 region has 12 residues. Germline CDR1 MNHNS, CDR2 SASEGT. Trimming left V 6 bases short and J 3 bases short, with 6 bases between. General study findings and limits: Higher CD4+ than CD8+ T-LGLL clonality might reflect small sample size. Compared with healthy controls (2/35), patient top clones favored TRBV06 (8/27).

This rearrangement joins TRBV6-1 to TRBJ2-1; D ambiguous. The TCR originated in a human donor in good health. Material: CD4+ T cells from blood buffy coats. CDR3 residues: CASSLYYNEQFF. CDR3 in DNA: TGTGCCAGCAGCCTATACTACAATGAGCAGTTCTTC.